The 22 T cell receptor beta chains below all came from one sample that was sequenced in a study of blood T cell repertoires in COVID-19 (dated by TCRdb to 2018 to 2020). Library preparation employed the immunoSEQ multiplex PCR assay. The clones in this table, taken by TCRdb from immuneACCESS, are in-frame only. Not every clone is retained; where verified, under half of the shortfall comes from an unresolved V gene, and the cause of the rest is unknown. Counted in this sample were 200,000 to 250,000 clones; 86% of them appeared once. The top ten hold around 9.6% of the sample. Sequencing was performed on peripheral blood. The receptors here all came from a woman between 50 and 59 years old with COVID-19, enrolled during active disease.

This chain joins TRBV9 and TRBJ2-3, with 10 bases fitting TRBD2. The CDR3 spans 16 residues. Trimming cost V 0 bases and J 1 base; bases outside gene matches: 2. Germline CDR1 SGDLS, CDR2 YYNGEE. Here the CDR3 reads CASSVGLAGGTDTQYF. The DNA of the CDR3 is TGTGCCAGCAGCGTAGGGCTAGCGGGGGGCACAGATACGCAGTATTTT.

This sequence joins TRBV5-1 and TRBJ2-7; a possible D gene is TRBD1 (6 bases). V was shortened by 1 base and J by 2 bases, with 10 bases between the two germline ends. The germline V gene has CDR1 SGHRS and CDR2 YFSETQ. The CDR3 is 14 amino acids. CDR3 sequence reads: CASSLTGSAYEQYF. For the CDR3, the DNA is TGCGCCAGCAGCTTGACAGGGTCCGCCTACGAGCAGTACTTC.

This clone was seen a single time. This sequence joins TRBV28 and TRBJ2-7; 10 bases are shared with TRBD1. J gave up 5 bases and V 4 bases, and 17 bases lay outside the gene matches. The V gene's germline CDR1 is MDHEN and CDR2 SYDVKM. This CDR3 spans 18 amino acids. The DNA of the CDR3 is TGTGCCAGCAGTTCCTTCCTCGGGCCGGGACAGGGGTTAAACGAGCAGTACTTC. It is translated as CASSSFLGPGQGLNEQYF.

The rearrangement links TRBV18 to TRBJ2-1, with a weak D call TRBD2 (6 bases). V was shortened by 3 bases and J by 0 bases, with 21 bases between the two germline ends. From germline, CDR1 is KGHSH and CDR2 LQKENI. CDR3 length equals 19 residues. The CDR3 region is CASSPMGGVAKSSYNEQFF. The CDR3 nucleotides read TGTGCCAGCTCACCGATGGGAGGCGTGGCAAAAAGCTCCTACAATGAGCAGTTCTTC.

The J gene is TRBJ2-7, the V gene TRBV5-6; D may be TRBD1 (5 bases). The germline V gene encodes CDR1 SGHDT and CDR2 YYEEEE. The CDR3 extends over 11 amino acids. V lost 4 bases and J lost 3, with 5 bases in between. The CDR3 DNA follows: TGTGCCAGCAGCGGACACTACGAGCAGTACGTC. Amino acids: CASSGHYEQYV.

This clone was detected once. The genes are TRBV24-1 and TRBJ2-2; 7 bases map to TRBD1. V trimming: 9 bases; J trimming: 4 bases; junction bases outside the gene matches: 4. Germline V lookup: CDR1 KGHDR, CDR2 SFDVKD. This CDR3 is 13 amino acids long. The CDR3 protein is CATSAGGTGELFF. The DNA for the CDR3 is TGTGCCACCTCCGCAGGGGGCACCGGGGAGCTGTTTTTT.

V is TRBV10-3 and J is TRBJ1-5; D perhaps matches TRBD1 (6 bases). CDR3 length equals 14 residues. The V gene lost 3 bases and the J gene lost 5 bases, with 11 bases spanning the gap. In germline, CDR1 is ENHRY, CDR2 SYGVKD. CDR3: CAISEGGGDQPQHF. The CDR3 nucleotides read TGTGCCATCAGTGAAGGGGGAGGGGATCAGCCCCAGCATTTT.

The CDR3 here is CASSLRSGPTDTQYF. DNA of the CDR3: TGTGCCAGCAGCCTCCGTAGCGGGCCCACAGATACGCAGTATTTT. The chain carries TRBV7-2 and TRBJ2-3; TRBD2 matches 7 bases. J lost 2 bases, V lost 5 bases, and 7 bases had no gene match. Germline values: CDR1 SGHTA, CDR2 FQGNSA. The CDR3 length is 15 residues. The full variable domain, with the rest looked up from reference TRBV7-2 and TRBJ2-3, is GAGVSQSPSNKVTEKGKDVELRCDPISGHTALYWYRQSLGQGLEFLIYFQGNSAPDKSGLPSDRFSAERTGGSVSTLTIQRTQQEDSAVYLCASSLRSGPTDTQYFGPGTRLTVL.

The chain joins TRBV7-9 to TRBJ1-1, with a tentative D call TRBD1 (5 bases). CDR1 is SEHNR and CDR2 is FQNEAQ in the germline V gene (reference sequence). CDR3 length equals 16 residues. The ends were cut back, 2 bases at V and 5 bases at J, with 18 bases in the middle. DNA for the CDR3: TGTGCCAGCAGCTTACACCCCCATAAGGCAGGGACTGAAGCTTTCTTT. Its translation: CASSLHPHKAGTEAFF.

The chain joins TRBV18 to TRBJ1-1; D unresolved. This CDR3 region has 14 residues. In germline, CDR1 is KGHSH, CDR2 LQKENI. V was pared by 2 bases and J by 0 bases, with 7 bases between. CDR3 nucleotide sequence: TGTGCCAGCTCACCAGAAAACATGAACACTGAAGCTTTCTTT. As protein: CASSPENMNTEAFF.

The V gene is TRBV5-1, the J gene TRBJ2-3; TRBD1 agrees at 9 bases. The CDR3 sequence is 15 residues long. Germline CDR1 reads SGHRS; CDR2 reads YFSETQ. The V and J ends lost 4 bases and 3 bases, in that order; junction bases with no gene match: 6. Written as DNA, the CDR3 is TGCGCCAGCAGCCTGACAGGGGGATCGACAGATACGCAGTATTTT. This sequence encodes CASSLTGGSTDTQYF.

The chain couples TRBV20-1 to TRBJ2-3; TRBD2 matches 8 bases. The germline CDR1 and CDR2 sequences are DFQATT and SNEGSKA (reference sequence). With 3 bases clipped from V and 2 bases from J, the junction kept 7 bases outside the gene matches. CDR3 length: 15 amino acids. This CDR3 is CSASGSGGNTDTQYF. DNA of the CDR3: TGCAGTGCTAGTGGGAGCGGGGGAAACACAGATACGCAGTATTTT.

J is TRBJ1-3 and V is TRBV19; 9 bases fit TRBD1. The CDR3 spans 15 residues. Germline V gene sequence: CDR1 LNHDA, CDR2 SQIVND (reference sequence). J lost 2 bases, V lost 7 bases, and 6 bases had no gene match. The CDR3 loop is CASNKGTGPGNTIYF. The CDR3 DNA reads as TGTGCCAGTAATAAAGGGACAGGGCCTGGAAACACCATATATTTT.

V and J are TRBV3-1 (or the pseudogene TRBV3-2) and TRBJ2-3; 9 bases are a match to TRBD1. CDR1 is LGHDT and CDR2 is YNNKEL in the germline V gene (reference sequence). V lost 2 bases and J lost 1; bases outside the gene matches: 1. This CDR3 spans 15 amino acids. The CDR3 region is CASSQRTGGTDTQYF. For the CDR3, the DNA is TGTGCCAGCAGCCAACGGACAGGGGGCACAGATACGCAGTATTTT.

The chain employs TRBV19 and TRBJ1-6; 8 positions agree with TRBD1. V trimming: 3 bases; J trimming: 10 bases; junction bases outside the gene matches: 8. Germline-derived CDR1 and CDR2 are LNHDA and SQIVND (reference sequence). CDR3 length: 15 residues. CDR3 bases: TGTGCCAGTAGTATTGCGGGACAGGACCGATCACCCCTCCACTTT. Translation gives CASSIAGQDRSPLHF.

This clone was detected once. V gene TRBV5-4 combines with J gene TRBJ2-2; D gene uncertain. The CDR3 loop spans 13 amino acids. Germline CDR1 and CDR2: SGHNT and YYREEE (reference sequence). Trimming left V 10 bases short and J 0 bases short, with 10 bases between. The CDR3 DNA is TGTGCCTCCTGGCAGACGAACACCGGGGAGCTGTTTTTT. This translates into CASWQTNTGELFF.

This clone appeared a single time. The chain has TRBV6-4 and TRBJ1-3, with TRBD1 as a possible D gene (5 bases). Trimming pared 6 bases from V and 3 bases from J, leaving 12 bases between. This CDR3 has 14 amino acids. Germline CDR1 is MRHNA and CDR2 is SNTAGT. CDR3 amino acids: CASRNRLYGNTIYF. The CDR3 DNA reads as TGTGCCAGCAGGAACAGGCTGTATGGAAACACCATATATTTT.

The CDR3 sequence is CASSDYGGQTSGNIQYF. The DNA for the CDR3 is TGTGCCAGCAGTGATTACGGCGGTCAGACGTCCGGAAACATTCAGTACTTC. This chain joins TRBV2 and TRBJ2-4; D remains ambiguous. CDR3 length: 17 amino acids. V lost 3 bases and J lost 6, with 21 bases in between. Per the germline V gene, CDR1 is SNHLY and CDR2 is FYNNEI. Full variable domain (outside the CDR3, taken from reference TRBV2 and TRBJ2-4): EPEVTQTPSHQVTQMGQEVILRCVPISNHLYFYWYRQILGQKVEFLVSFYNNEISEKSEIFDDQFSVERPDGSNFTLKIRSTKLEDSAMYFCASSDYGGQTSGNIQYFGAGTRLSVL.

The chain employs TRBV15 and TRBJ2-7; 7 positions match TRBD1. Germline CDR1 is LNHNV and CDR2 is YYDKDF (reference sequence). V trimming: 0 bases; J trimming: 3 bases; junction bases outside the gene matches: 17. The CDR3 sequence is 19 residues long. This chain's CDR3 is CATSRDLYGQAKGYYEQYF. The DNA for the CDR3 is TGTGCCACCAGCAGAGATCTATATGGACAGGCGAAGGGTTACTACGAGCAGTACTTC.

The chain is built from TRBV5-6 and TRBJ1-2; TRBD1 agrees at 7 bases. There are 14 residues in the CDR3. V trimming: 4 bases; J trimming: 4 bases; junction bases outside the gene matches: 7. Germline assignment: CDR1 SGHDT and CDR2 YYEEEE. The CDR3 region is CASSPQGQPYGYTF. The CDR3 DNA is TGTGCCAGCAGCCCTCAGGGACAGCCCTATGGCTACACCTTC.

This clone is a singleton in its sample. The rearrangement links TRBV28 to TRBJ2-1; D may be TRBD2 (5 bases). V was clipped by 7 bases and J by 10 bases, with 17 bases between them. The CDR3 is 13 residues long. The germline CDR1 and CDR2 sequences are MDHEN and SYDVKM. The CDR3 DNA is TGTGCCAGCATACTATCAGGAGGAGAGGAGCAGTTCTTC. It is translated as CASILSGGEEQFF.

The chain employs TRBV9 and TRBJ2-2, with 7 nucleotides matching TRBD2. V was clipped by 3 bases and J by 2 bases; unmatched bases: 4. The CDR3 extends over 15 amino acids. Germline CDR1 SGDLS, CDR2 YYNGEE. CDR3 sequence reads: CASSDRGVNTGELFF. The CDR3 bases are TGTGCCAGCAGCGATCGGGGGGTCAACACCGGGGAGCTGTTTTTT.